Described below is a single TCR beta chain sequence and its context. The antigen is not known. TCRdb itself ran the RT-PCR reads through MiXCR, one entry per CDR3 protein. The sample consists of 5,700 or so distinct CDR3 sequences, 75% to 90% of them appearing once. These data are taken from a study of yellow fever vaccine responses in identical twins. The CDR3 is 12 amino acids. The germline V and J ends were trimmed by 2 bases and 6 bases, with 8 bases remaining between them. The V gene's germline CDR1 is GTSNPN and CDR2 SVGIG (reference sequence). Study results and caveats: Twins' vaccine T cell responses were reported to seem partly convergent and partly personalized.

This receptor was obtained from a woman aged 18-29 years who received the yellow fever vaccine. Sequencing used T cells from blood (PBMCs), unsorted or a sorted subset (not recorded which), obtained before or after yellow fever vaccination (not recorded which). The chain couples TRBV30 to TRBJ1-5; no clear D gene. The CDR3 loop reads CAWSPAGQPQHF. The DNA of the CDR3 is TGTGCCTGGAGTCCCGCCGGTCAGCCCCAGCATTTT.